A single sample gave rise to the 13 T cell receptor beta chains below, sequenced in a study of T cell repertoires in cytomegalovirus infection. TCRdb re-called the reads with MiXCR, one entry per CDR3 protein. The data show almost 500,000 distinct CDR3 sequences, approximately 10% seen once. The source material was PBMCs. These receptors came from a human donor in good health (CMV status not recorded). Some clones in this sample may be carry-over from other donors' samples.

This clonotype came up many times. The chain carries TRBV11-3 and TRBJ2-3; D is possibly TRBD1 or TRBD2 (5 bases each). Germline V CDR1 and CDR2: SGHNT, YENEEA. V lost 5 bases to trimming and J lost 5 bases, with 14 bases between them. This CDR3 has 14 amino acids. The CDR3 sequence: CASSQGRLRDTQYF. CDR3 DNA sequence: TGTGCCAGCAGCCAGGGACGTCTCCGAGATACGCAGTATTTT.

This clonotype was seen a handful of times. The V gene is TRBV10-3, the J gene TRBJ1-2; unclear D gene. Germline CDR1 and CDR2: ENHRY and SYGVKD. This CDR3 is built from 15 residues. V was pared by 2 bases and J by 8 bases, with 18 bases between. The CDR3 DNA is TGTGCCATCAGTGAGCAGAGGAACACTCGGAGGGGCTACACCTTC. This translates into CAISEQRNTRRGYTF.

Many counts were recorded for this clonotype. The chain uses TRBV28 and TRBJ2-5; the match to TRBD1 covers 10 bases. From germline, CDR1 is MDHEN and CDR2 SYDVKM. V was clipped by 3 bases and J by 3 bases; unmatched bases: 7. The CDR3 is made up of 16 amino acids. The DNA for the CDR3 is TGTGCCAGCAGTTTGATGGACAGGGGGTCAAAAGAGACCCAGTACTTC. It encodes CASSLMDRGSKETQYF.

This clonotype came up many times. The chain employs TRBV19 and TRBJ2-1; no clear D. The length of the CDR3 is 12 residues. Trimming stripped 10 bases from V and 3 bases from J, with 10 bases between. Germline CDR1 LNHDA, CDR2 SQIVND (reference sequence). The DNA of the CDR3 is TGTGCCACCACCAGCGACTACAATGAGCAGTTCTTC. Amino acids: CATTSDYNEQFF.

The gene calls are TRBV5-1 and TRBJ2-5, with 10 bases matching TRBD2. This CDR3 region has 15 residues. CDR1 and CDR2 from the germline V gene are SGHRS and YFSETQ. V dropped 4 bases and J dropped 5; count of bases not matched to a gene: 8. The CDR3 here is CASSISGRRDETQYF. The CDR3 bases are TGCGCCAGCAGCATTAGCGGGAGGAGGGATGAGACCCAGTACTTC.

J is TRBJ1-6 and V is TRBV20-1; 9 bases agree with TRBD1. Looked up from germline, CDR1 is DFQATT and CDR2 is SNEGSKA (reference sequence). Trimming took 0 bases from V and 7 from J; bases not matched to a gene: 13. CDR3 length: 18 residues. CDR3 loop: CSARDPITGTGTNSPLHF. The DNA of the CDR3 is TGCAGTGCTAGAGATCCTATTACCGGGACAGGGACCAATTCACCCCTCCACTTT.

This clonotype turned up a few times. CDR3 DNA: TGTGCCAGCCGAGACGGCGCCTACACTGAAGCTTTCTTT. It yields the protein CASRDGAYTEAFF. This chain links TRBV2 with TRBJ1-1; the D is unclear. Per the germline V gene, CDR1 is SNHLY and CDR2 is FYNNEI. The CDR3 is 13 amino acids. With 8 bases removed from V and 3 bases from J, the gap between germline ends came to 13 bases.

In this sample, this clonotype turned up many times. The V call is TRBV7-9, the J call TRBJ2-5, with 7 bases aligning to TRBD1. The CDR3 extends over 14 amino acids. CDR1 is SEHNR, CDR2 FQNEAQ, per germline (reference sequence). J gave up 1 base and V 4 bases, and 3 bases lay outside the gene matches. In nucleotides, the CDR3 is TGTGCCAGCAGCTCCGGGACAGTCCAAGAGACCCAGTACTTC. Translated, it gives CASSSGTVQETQYF.

This clonotype showed up many times. V usage is TRBV28 and J usage is TRBJ2-5; 9 nucleotides align to TRBD1. With V trimmed by 7 bases and J by 4 bases, 7 bases remained unmatched. Germline V lookup: CDR1 MDHEN, CDR2 SYDVKM. The CDR3 consists of 14 residues. CDR3 sequence reads: CASNLDRGRETQYF. CDR3 bases: TGTGCCAGCAACCTGGACAGGGGTAGAGAGACCCAGTACTTC.

This clonotype was detected many times. V is TRBV12-3 or TRBV12-4 and J is TRBJ1-2; the D gene is possibly TRBD1 (6 bases). This CDR3 contains 13 residues. The V gene lost 6 bases and the J gene lost 7 bases, with 15 bases spanning the gap. The CDR3 here is CASRRPGQSGYTF. In DNA form, the CDR3 reads TGTGCCAGCAGAAGACCGGGACAAAGTGGCTACACCTTC.

The chain couples TRBV5-1 to TRBJ2-5, with 11 bases aligning to TRBD2. V lost 4 bases, J lost 5 bases, and 10 bases stayed unmatched. The CDR3 consists of 16 residues. CDR1 SGHRS and CDR2 YFSETQ come from the germline V gene. CDR3 loop: CASSDTILAGAETQYF. CDR3 bases: TGCGCCAGCAGCGATACTATACTAGCGGGAGCGGAGACCCAGTACTTC.

This sequence joins TRBV28 and TRBJ2-7, with D perhaps TRBD1 or TRBD2 (6 bases each). Between the trimmed V and J ends, which lost 3 bases and 1 base, there was a span of 13 bases. CDR1 and CDR2 (germline): MDHEN, SYDVKM. The CDR3 totals 15 residues. The CDR3 region has the DNA TGTGCCAGCAGTTTGCCTACAGGGACTTCCTACGAGCAGTACTTC. Translated: CASSLPTGTSYEQYF.

This chain links TRBV7-9 with TRBJ1-2, with D perhaps matching TRBD1 (5 bases). The CDR3 length is 14 residues. V lost 5 bases and J lost 6, with 16 bases in between. Germline V gene lookup returns CDR1 SEHNR and CDR2 FQNEAQ (reference sequence). The DNA for the CDR3 is TGTGCCAGCAGCCCCCGGGCAGGGACGAATGGCTACACCTTC. It translates to CASSPRAGTNGYTF.